This TCR beta chain was profiled in a study of cytomegalovirus exposure and HLA in healthy donors. Study in general: Membership in the Caucasian-associated ancestry cluster was found for around 81% of 300 to 400 genotyped donors.

Study conclusions and caveats: Later on, an analysis found that several of the most significant clusters appeared to be linked to common viral pathogens, which included parvovirus B19. Earlier findings revealed that most TCR beta V segments proved productive either about 87% or about 30% of the time.

The PCR made use of 60 Vbeta and 13 Jbeta primers. Sequencing was performed with immunoSEQ multiplex PCR; in TCRdb, only in-frame clones are kept and a portion is missing. The data show 60,000 to 70,000 clones, under 85% seen once. Trimming took 7 bases from V and 1 from J; bases not matched to a gene: 5. The CDR3 has 14 residues. CDR1 is MNHEY and CDR2 is SVGAGI in the germline V gene. This clone has only one observation. Its antigen is still unknown. The material sequenced was PBMCs. J is TRBJ2-3 and V is TRBV6-5, with 7 bases fitting TRBD2. The sequence was collected from a woman under 40 in good health and CMV-seronegative. The CDR3 spells CASNNGGGTDTQYF. The CDR3 DNA is TGTGCCAGCAACAATGGGGGGGGCACAGATACGCAGTATTTT.